The entry that follows covers one TCR beta chain sequence. Its antigen is unidentified. J was trimmed by 1 base and V by 0 bases; bases with no gene match: 5. Germline CDR1 and CDR2: LGHNA and YNFKEQ. CDR3 size: 16 residues. The data were taken from a study of T-cell reconstitution after alpha-beta-depleted transplantation in children. Study-level findings and limits: Newly produced T cells mostly accounted for T-cell counts and diversity one year post-transplant. Several hundred rapidly expanded clones from non-depleted graft cells reportedly supplied alpha-beta T cells about two months post-transplant.

Preparation of the TCRbeta library was carried out with unique molecular identifiers. TCRdb redid the calling of the PCR reads with MiXCR, one entry per CDR3 protein. The table lists some 310,000 distinct CDR3 sequences, roughly 25% of them singletons, with roughly 9.8% in the top ten. Source: PBMCs, mostly from graft donor cells, taken 180 days after TCRalphabeta/CD19-depleted stem cell transplant. The sequence was obtained from a male patient between 5 and 17 years old who had a stem cell transplant for acute lymphoblastic leukemia, so the T cells may come from the graft donor. V usage is TRBV4-2 and J usage is TRBJ2-5; 7 nucleotides line up with TRBD2. Here the CDR3 reads CASSQDVRESQETQYF. As DNA, the CDR3 is TGTGCCAGCAGCCAAGATGTGCGGGAGAGCCAAGAGACCCAGTACTTC.